These 26 T cell receptor beta chains were sequenced from one sample in a study of OX40 agonist ivuxolimab in advanced cancers. Produced via immunoSEQ multiplex PCR; TCRdb's table is partial and in-frame only. This sample has about 45,000 clones, with roughly 84% found just once. Here the sequenced sample was CD4+ or CD8+ T cells sorted from blood, taken in a trial of the OX40 agonist ivuxolimab. These receptors were obtained from an adult with an advanced solid tumor such as melanoma, head and neck, liver or kidney cancer.

The chain carries TRBV15 and TRBJ2-7; 9 nucleotides agree with TRBD1. The length of the CDR3 is 14 residues. J was trimmed by 6 bases and V by 5 bases; bases with no gene match: 8. Per germline, CDR1 LNHNV and CDR2 YYDKDF (reference sequence). The DNA for the CDR3 is TGTGCCACCAGCGAACAGGGGGCGGTTGCCGAGCAGTACTTC. Encoded protein: CATSEQGAVAEQYF. Supplemented by reference TRBV15 and TRBJ2-7, the full variable domain reads DAMVIQNPRYQVTQFGKPVTLSCSQTLNHNVMYWYQQKSSQAPKLLFHYYDKDFNNEADTPDNFQSRRPNTSFCFLDIRSPGLGDTAMYLCATSEQGAVAEQYFGPGTRLTVT.

The chain joins TRBV27 to TRBJ1-1; no definite D call. Germline CDR1 is MNHEY and CDR2 is SMNVEV (reference sequence). Between the trimmed V and J ends, which lost 6 bases and 3 bases, there was a span of 14 bases. The CDR3 is 14 residues long. The CDR3 protein is CASRWVAADTEAFF. The CDR3 DNA is TGTGCCAGCAGGTGGGTGGCGGCGGACACTGAAGCTTTCTTT.

The V call is TRBV27, the J call TRBJ2-1, with 9 bases aligning to TRBD2. V lost 3 bases and J lost 6; bases outside the gene matches: 3. The CDR3 has 14 amino acids. Germline CDR1 and CDR2: MNHEY and SMNVEV (reference sequence). CDR3 in DNA: TGTGCCAGCAGTTTGGGCGGGAGGGGCAATGAGCAGTTCTTC. Translation: CASSLGGRGNEQFF.

The genes are TRBV28 and TRBJ2-1, with 10 bases lining up with TRBD1. CDR3 length: 22 amino acids. In germline, CDR1 is MDHEN, CDR2 SYDVKM. The junction had 19 bases not matched to a gene; V was cut back by 2 bases and J by 0 bases. The CDR3: CASSLPPDRGIAGSSSYNEQFF. The CDR3 DNA is TGTGCCAGCAGTTTACCTCCGGACAGGGGGATAGCGGGGTCCAGCTCCTACAATGAGCAGTTCTTC.

The CDR3 is CASSFAGAGETQYF. The CDR3 DNA follows: TGTGCCAGCAGCTTCGCCGGGGCTGGGGAGACCCAGTACTTC. The chain couples TRBV11-2 to TRBJ2-5; D may match TRBD1 or TRBD2 (5 bases each). There are 14 residues in the CDR3. Germline values: CDR1 SGHAT, CDR2 FQNNGV. V lost 3 bases and J lost 5, with 13 bases in between.

This clone is a singleton in its sample. This chain connects TRBV23-1 to TRBJ2-1, with D tentatively TRBD1 (5 bases). TRBV23-1 has ORF status, its function being uncertain. The length of the CDR3 is 12 residues. V was shortened by 4 bases and J by 7 bases, with 8 bases between the two germline ends. CDR3 coding DNA: TGCGCCAGCAGTCGCCACAGGAATGAGCAGTTCTTC. As protein: CASSRHRNEQFF.

A single count supports this clone. The same CDR3 also results from other DNA sequences found in this sample. The chain combines TRBV19 with TRBJ2-7, with 7 bases identical to TRBD1. This CDR3 region has 14 residues. J was trimmed by 2 bases and V by 1 base; bases with no gene match: 2. Germline V lookup: CDR1 LNHDA, CDR2 SQIVND (reference sequence). In DNA form, the CDR3 reads TGTGCCAGTAGTATAGGGACAGGAACCTACGAGCAGTACTTC. It translates to CASSIGTGTYEQYF.

The V gene is TRBV7-2, the J gene TRBJ1-1; D gene uncertain. CDR3 length: 13 amino acids. The V gene lost 5 bases and the J gene lost 1 base, with 8 bases spanning the gap. CDR1 SGHTA and CDR2 FQGNSA come from the germline V gene. For the CDR3, the DNA is TGTGCCAGCAGCCTTTTAACGAACACTGAAGCTTTCTTT. Amino acid sequence: CASSLLTNTEAFF.

The chain has TRBV5-4 and TRBJ1-1; TRBD1 matches at 9 bases. The CDR3 covers 14 residues. The V gene end was trimmed by 3 bases and the J gene end by 4 bases; junction bases not matched to a gene: 4. Germline V gene sequence: CDR1 SGHNT, CDR2 YYREEE (reference sequence). CDR3 coding DNA: TGTGCCAGCAGCTCGGGACAGGGCTTCACTGAAGCTTTCTTT. Amino acid sequence: CASSSGQGFTEAFF.

The chain recombines TRBV4-3 with TRBJ2-7, with D possibly being TRBD2 (5 bases). The germline gives CDR1 LGHNA, CDR2 YSLEER. The CDR3 length is 16 residues. Trimming took 4 bases from V and 1 from J, leaving 17 bases between them. The CDR3 nucleotides read TGCGCCAGCAGCCCCCGAAGGGAGTCCGCGTCCTACGAGCAGTACTTC. Translating gives CASSPRRESASYEQYF.

V and J are TRBV28 and TRBJ2-2; possible D gene TRBD1, 5 bases. Germline V CDR1 and CDR2: MDHEN, SYDVKM. V shed 4 bases and J shed 1 base, with 10 bases lying between them. The CDR3 has 15 residues. The CDR3 protein is CASSSETGNTGELFF. The CDR3, as DNA: TGTGCCAGCAGTTCAGAAACAGGGAACACCGGGGAGCTGTTTTTT. Filled out from reference TRBV28 and TRBJ2-2, the complete variable domain reads DVKVTQSSRYLVKRTGEKVFLECVQDMDHENMFWYRQDPGLGLRLIYFSYDVKMKEKGDIPEGYSVSREKKERFSLILESASTNQTSMYLCASSSETGNTGELFFGEGSRLTVL.

The chain links TRBV7-2 to TRBJ1-1, with a possible D match to TRBD1 (5 bases). Germline CDR1 is SGHTA and CDR2 is FQGNSA. V lost 1 base and J 4 bases, leaving 7 bases between the germline ends. The CDR3 length is 13 residues. CDR3: CASSLGGATEAFF. In DNA form, the CDR3 reads TGTGCCAGCAGCTTAGGAGGGGCCACTGAAGCTTTCTTT. Filled out from reference TRBV7-2 and TRBJ1-1, the complete variable domain reads GAGVSQSPSNKVTEKGKDVELRCDPISGHTALYWYRQSLGQGLEFLIYFQGNSAPDKSGLPSDRFSAERTGGSVSTLTIQRTQQEDSAVYLCASSLGGATEAFFGQGTRLTVV.

This rearrangement joins TRBV19 to TRBJ1-5; D ambiguous. V was trimmed by 5 bases and J by 1 base, leaving 12 bases between them. This CDR3 contains 15 residues. Germline lookup yields CDR1 LNHDA and CDR2 SQIVND (reference sequence). The CDR3 DNA follows: TGTGCCAGTAGTCCCCTCGACTTAAGCAATCAGCCCCAGCATTTT. Encoded protein: CASSPLDLSNQPQHF.

The chain combines TRBV6-1 with TRBJ2-1; D is ambiguous. Trimming cost V 2 bases and J 7 bases, with 6 bases left between them. Germline V gene data show CDR1 as MNHNS and CDR2 as SASEGT. CDR3 size: 12 residues. The CDR3 protein is CASSELWNEQFF. The CDR3 DNA follows: TGTGCCAGCAGTGAACTCTGGAATGAGCAGTTCTTC.

The chain recombines TRBV4-1 with TRBJ2-7; 10 nucleotides align to TRBD1. The CDR3 contains 17 residues. From germline, CDR1 is MGHRA and CDR2 YSYEKL. V was clipped by 3 bases and J by 1 base; unmatched bases: 9. This CDR3 reads CASSHFLLGQGSYEQYF. The CDR3 DNA follows: TGCGCCAGCAGCCACTTCCTCTTGGGACAGGGGTCCTACGAGCAGTACTTC.

V gene TRBV5-5 combines with J gene TRBJ2-7, with TRBD1 identical over 9 bases. The CDR3 runs to 14 residues. Germline V gene sequence: CDR1 SGHKS, CDR2 YYEKEE (reference sequence). The V and J ends lost 3 bases and 7 bases, in that order; junction bases with no gene match: 8. The CDR3 spells CASSWGDRVFEQYF. CDR3 coding DNA: TGTGCCAGCAGCTGGGGGGACAGGGTCTTTGAGCAGTACTTC.

This clone occurred once. The chain's CDR3 is CASSLEFLATGETQYF. CDR3 DNA sequence: TGTGCCAGCAGCTTAGAATTCCTTGCGACGGGAGAGACCCAGTACTTC. This rearrangement joins TRBV7-6 to TRBJ2-5; D is uncertain. V was pared by 1 base and J by 4 bases, with 16 bases between. CDR1 and CDR2 from the germline V gene are SGHVS and FNYEAQ. The CDR3 has 16 residues.

The chain combines TRBV7-6 with TRBJ2-1; D gene unclear. Trimming cost V 1 base and J 0 bases, with 13 bases left between them. The germline gives CDR1 SGHVS, CDR2 FNYEAQ. The CDR3 runs to 17 residues. CDR3 loop: CASSLESPESSYNEQFF. The CDR3 DNA sequence: TGTGCCAGCAGCTTAGAGAGTCCAGAAAGCTCCTACAATGAGCAGTTCTTC.

This chain links TRBV7-9 with TRBJ2-1, with D possibly being TRBD2 (6 bases). The ends were cut back, 7 bases at V and 7 bases at J, with 20 bases in the middle. The germline CDR1 and CDR2 sequences are SEHNR and FQNEAQ (reference sequence). This CDR3 is 15 amino acids long. CDR3 residues: CASIQQEEGRNEQFF. The CDR3 DNA follows: TGTGCCAGCATCCAACAGGAGGAGGGGAGGAATGAGCAGTTCTTC. Drawing the rest from reference TRBV7-9 and TRBJ2-1, the complete variable domain is DTGVSQNPRHKITKRGQNVTFRCDPISEHNRLYWYRQTLGQGPEFLTYFQNEAQLEKSRLLSDRFSAERPKGSFSTLEIQRTEQGDSAMYLCASIQQEEGRNEQFFGPGTRLTVL.

This clone has a handful of counts. The V call is TRBV4-1, the J call TRBJ1-2, with a tentative D call TRBD1 (6 bases). Per germline, CDR1 MGHRA and CDR2 YSYEKL. The V end lost 3 bases, the J end lost 3 bases, and 11 bases lay between the germline ends. The CDR3 is made up of 14 amino acids. The CDR3 reads CASSHHREDYGYTF. The CDR3 nucleotides are TGCGCCAGCAGCCACCACAGGGAGGACTATGGCTACACCTTC.

V is TRBV25-1 and J is TRBJ1-4, with D tentatively TRBD1 (5 bases). Germline CDR1 reads MGHDK; CDR2 reads SYGVNS. This CDR3 region has 14 residues. Trimming took off 2 bases at V and 8 bases at J, with 12 bases between the two ends. CDR3 region: CASSEGRVVEKLFF. CDR3 DNA: TGTGCCAGCAGTGAAGGCAGGGTGGTGGAAAAACTGTTTTTT. Using reference TRBV25-1 and TRBJ1-4 for the parts outside the CDR3, the full variable domain is EADIYQTPRYLVIGTGKKITLECSQTMGHDKMYWYQQDPGMELHLIHYSYGVNSTEKGDLSSESTVSRIRTEHFPLTLESARPSHTSQYLCASSEGRVVEKLFFGSGTQLSVL.

This rearrangement joins TRBV25-1 to TRBJ2-2; D remains ambiguous. The V gene's germline CDR1 is MGHDK and CDR2 SYGVNS. The CDR3 has 12 residues. V lost 3 bases and J 5 bases, leaving 4 bases between the germline ends. The chain's CDR3 is CASSEVTGELFF. Written as DNA, the CDR3 is TGTGCCAGCAGTGAGGTTACCGGGGAGCTGTTTTTT.

The chain's CDR3 is CASSFPVGDEQYF. CDR3 DNA sequence: TGTGCCAGCAGTTTTCCCGTAGGCGACGAGCAGTACTTC. The chain recombines TRBV28 with TRBJ2-7, with unresolved D. The CDR3 extends over 13 amino acids. Germline assignment: CDR1 MDHEN and CDR2 SYDVKM. The V and J ends lost 3 bases and 5 bases respectively, with 11 bases between them.

The chain combines TRBV11-3 with TRBJ2-5; D gene unclear. Germline values: CDR1 SGHNT, CDR2 YENEEA. The CDR3 runs 12 residues. V dropped 0 bases and J dropped 1 base, with 0 bases sitting between them. The CDR3 loop reads CASSLDQETQYF. The CDR3 nucleotides read TGTGCCAGCAGCTTAGACCAAGAGACCCAGTACTTC.

This chain joins TRBV6-1 and TRBJ2-7; 9 nucleotides line up with TRBD1. After removal of 6 bases from V and 4 bases from J, the junction contained 7 bases not matched to a gene. Per germline, CDR1 MNHNS and CDR2 SASEGT. The CDR3 contains 14 residues. The CDR3 bases are TGTGCCAGCAGCATGGGACAGGGTGGTTACGAGCAGTACTTC. Translating it yields CASSMGQGGYEQYF.

As concerns this clone: The same CDR3 is also encoded by other DNA sequences in this sample. The chain joins TRBV10-3 to TRBJ1-1, with D maybe TRBD1 (5 bases). With 3 bases removed from V and 0 bases from J, the gap between germline ends came to 11 bases. There are 15 residues in the CDR3. Per germline, CDR1 ENHRY and CDR2 SYGVKD. CDR3 region: CAISDSDRLNTEAFF. The CDR3 DNA sequence: TGTGCCATCAGTGATTCCGACAGACTGAACACTGAAGCTTTCTTT.